This T cell receptor (beta chain) was identified in a study of shared clonotypes between healthy human individuals. Study context: Every donor yielded three CD4 naive, three CD4 memory, two CD8 naive and one CD8 memory plate.

The method was immunoSEQ multiplex PCR; TCRdb's version includes in-frame clones alone and lacks a portion of them. The sample yields 1.4 million to 1.5 million clones, more than 95% seen once. CD4+ cells were split into CD45RA+ naive and CD45RA-negative memory subsets. With 4 bases removed from V and 2 bases from J, the gap between germline ends came to 24 bases. Germline-derived CDR1 and CDR2 are SGHAT and FQNNGV. There are 18 residues in the CDR3. The receptor comes from a man aged 30 to 45 in good health. The sample comprised naive CD4+ T cells sorted from blood. Indicated subset: CD45RA+ positively selected. The gene calls are TRBV11-2 and TRBJ2-7; D may be TRBD1 (7 bases). The CDR3 DNA follows: TGTGCCAGCAGCTCAACGTTTAGAGGCAGGGGGAGGACCTACGAGCAGTACTTC. It codes for CASSSTFRGRGRTYEQYF.